The 15 T cell receptor beta chains below come from one sample, sequenced in a study of blood T cell repertoires in COVID-19. Sequencing was performed with immunoSEQ multiplex PCR; in TCRdb, only in-frame clones are kept and a portion is missing. This repertoire shows 150,000 to 200,000 clones, about 88% found once; its top ten account for around 2.3%. The sequencing sample was made of peripheral blood. These TCRs come from a man in his 70s with active or convalescent COVID-19.

The chain combines TRBV2 with TRBJ2-1, with D unresolved. The V and J ends lost 4 bases and 8 bases respectively, with 6 bases between them. Germline CDR1 SNHLY, CDR2 FYNNEI. The CDR3 sequence is 11 residues long. This chain's CDR3 is CASSARDEQFF. The CDR3, as DNA: TGTGCCAGCAGTGCCCGAGATGAGCAGTTCTTC.

This chain joins TRBV7-2 and TRBJ1-6; the D gene is possibly TRBD1 (6 bases). Germline V gene sequence: CDR1 SGHTA, CDR2 FQGNSA. CDR3 length: 15 amino acids. Deletions cut 5 bases from V and 9 bases from J, with 17 bases between. The CDR3 DNA reads TGTGCCAGCAGCCTTTATGAACAGGGTGGTTCACCCCTCCACTTT. Encoded protein: CASSLYEQGGSPLHF.

V usage is TRBV28 and J usage is TRBJ2-3; 8 bases agree with TRBD2. The V gene's germline CDR1 is MDHEN and CDR2 SYDVKM. The V and J ends lost 7 bases and 2 bases, in that order; junction bases with no gene match: 14. The CDR3 totals 17 residues. As DNA, the CDR3 is TGTGCCAGCACCCGCCGGGGGGTAGCGGGGTCCACAGATACGCAGTATTTT. This codes for CASTRRGVAGSTDTQYF.

V usage is TRBV9 and J usage is TRBJ1-1; TRBD1 aligns across 9 bases. The germline V gene encodes CDR1 SGDLS and CDR2 YYNGEE. Unmatched junction bases numbered 6, after V lost 0 bases and J lost 3 bases. The CDR3 extends over 16 amino acids. The CDR3 bases are TGTGCCAGCAGCGTAGGTGGGACAGGGTTGGACACTGAAGCTTTCTTT. It specifies CASSVGGTGLDTEAFF.

This clone appeared a single time. V is TRBV6-5 and J is TRBJ1-6; D perhaps matches TRBD1 (5 bases). The CDR3 runs 13 residues. The germline V and J ends were trimmed by 9 bases and 6 bases, with 12 bases remaining between them. In germline, CDR1 is MNHEY, CDR2 SVGAGI. DNA of the CDR3: TGTGCCAGGATCAGGGTCTCTAATTCACCCCTCCACTTT. As protein: CARIRVSNSPLHF.

The chain recombines TRBV10-1 with TRBJ1-1; the match to TRBD1 covers 8 bases. This CDR3 contains 13 residues. Germline V lookup: CDR1 WNHNN, CDR2 SYGVQD (reference sequence). With V trimmed by 0 bases and J by 8 bases, 2 bases remained unmatched. The CDR3 DNA reads as TGCGCCAGCAGTGAGTCAGGGACAGGCGAAGCTTTCTTT. Protein: CASSESGTGEAFF.

The CDR3 reads CASLLGAYNEQFF. DNA of the CDR3: TGTGCCAGCCTACTAGGTGCCTACAATGAGCAGTTCTTC. The chain is built from TRBV6-5 and TRBJ2-1; TRBD2 might be the D (5 bases). The germline CDR1 and CDR2 sequences are MNHEY and SVGAGI. This CDR3 region has 13 residues. Trimming removed 8 bases at V and 2 bases at J, with 10 bases between.

For the CDR3, the DNA is TGCGCCAGCAGCCAAGATGCTTCCGGGGGATACGAGCAGTACTTC. This sequence encodes CASSQDASGGYEQYF. The chain joins TRBV4-3 to TRBJ2-7, with D perhaps TRBD2 (6 bases). This CDR3 spans 15 amino acids. CDR1 and CDR2 from the germline V gene are LGHNA and YSLEER. V dropped 0 bases and J dropped 4 bases, with 13 bases sitting between them.

V usage is TRBV24-1 and J usage is TRBJ1-1; TRBD1 matches at 9 bases. Trimming cost V 10 bases and J 0 bases; bases outside gene matches: 8. Germline V CDR1 and CDR2: KGHDR, SFDVKD. This CDR3 is built from 15 residues. The CDR3 coding sequence is TGTGCCACTCACCCGGGACAGGGTTTGAACACTGAAGCTTTCTTT. It translates to CATHPGQGLNTEAFF.

The rearrangement uses TRBV11-2 and TRBJ2-5; TRBD2 is a possible D gene (6 bases). The CDR3 has 14 amino acids. Trimming took off 0 bases at V and 5 bases at J, with 10 bases between the two ends. The germline V gene has CDR1 SGHAT and CDR2 FQNNGV. The CDR3 DNA reads as TGTGCCAGCAGCTTAGAACTAGCTTTGGAGACCCAGTACTTC. It is translated as CASSLELALETQYF.

This sequence joins TRBV27 and TRBJ2-1; 10 nucleotides align to TRBD2. Per germline, CDR1 MNHEY and CDR2 SMNVEV (reference sequence). The CDR3 contains 17 residues. Germline trimming cut 5 bases from V and 2 bases from J; bases unmatched to any gene: 9. The CDR3 DNA is TGTGCCAGCAGTCCGGGAAAACTAGCGGGGCCCTACAATGAGCAGTTCTTC. Its translation: CASSPGKLAGPYNEQFF.

The V call is TRBV10-3, the J call TRBJ2-3; D is unclear. The CDR3 covers 13 residues. Trimming shortened V by 5 bases and J by 5 bases, and 11 bases separated the two germline ends. Germline-derived CDR1 and CDR2 are ENHRY and SYGVKD. CDR3: CAISRSSEDTQYF. In DNA form, the CDR3 reads TGTGCCATCAGTCGGAGTTCAGAAGATACGCAGTATTTT.

The chain combines TRBV3-1 (or the pseudogene TRBV3-2) with TRBJ1-6, with 8 bases matching TRBD1. The germline gives CDR1 LGHDT, CDR2 YNNKEL (reference sequence). Trimming at V came to 1 base and at J to 6 bases, leaving 8 bases not matched to a gene. The length of the CDR3 is 17 residues. The CDR3, as DNA: TGTGCCAGCAGCCAAGGTCCGACAGGGGTGGGTAATTCACCCCTCCACTTT. Protein product: CASSQGPTGVGNSPLHF.

This rearrangement joins TRBV6-6 to TRBJ1-2; 10 nucleotides match TRBD1. Germline V gene data show CDR1 as MNHNY and CDR2 as SVGAGI (reference sequence). This CDR3 is 13 amino acids long. V lost 2 bases, J lost 7 bases, and 1 base stayed unmatched. The CDR3 DNA follows: TGTGCCAGCAGTTACGGGACAGGGGCTGGCTACACCTTC. Protein product: CASSYGTGAGYTF.

In its sample, this clone was seen a few times. This chain joins TRBV7-8 and TRBJ2-7; maybe TRBD2 (5 bases). CDR1 and CDR2 from the germline V gene are SGHVS and FQNEAQ. The CDR3 runs to 13 residues. Trimming cost V 4 bases and J 6 bases, with 13 bases left between them. The CDR3 region is CASSSLGVSEQYF. The CDR3 DNA sequence: TGTGCCAGCAGCTCCCTCGGGGTCTCCGAGCAGTACTTC.